This T cell receptor beta chain was identified in a study of vaccination effects on CD4 cells after COVID-19. The repertoire was sequenced with immunoSEQ multiplex PCR; TCRdb's copy has only in-frame clones and lacks some. The sample holds about 40,000 clones, more than 65% seen once. This CDR3 has 12 residues. Germline CDR1 is KGHDR and CDR2 is SFDVKD. With V trimmed by 5 bases and J by 9 bases, 4 bases remained unmatched. Subsequent to approximately 11 days of culture, CD4+ T cells were isolated. Two-dose BNT162b2 or mRNA-1273 vaccination was given to participants. About this clone: Antigen unknown.

The rearrangement joins TRBV24-1 to TRBJ2-5, with 8 bases lining up with TRBD1. The TCR sequence derives from a human donor who received a COVID-19 vaccine. This material consisted of CD4+ T cells from PBMCs cultured without peptide, taken after COVID-19 vaccination. In nucleotides, the CDR3 is TGTGCCACCAGTGGTCGCAGGGGGCCCCAGTACTTC. This encodes CATSGRRGPQYF.